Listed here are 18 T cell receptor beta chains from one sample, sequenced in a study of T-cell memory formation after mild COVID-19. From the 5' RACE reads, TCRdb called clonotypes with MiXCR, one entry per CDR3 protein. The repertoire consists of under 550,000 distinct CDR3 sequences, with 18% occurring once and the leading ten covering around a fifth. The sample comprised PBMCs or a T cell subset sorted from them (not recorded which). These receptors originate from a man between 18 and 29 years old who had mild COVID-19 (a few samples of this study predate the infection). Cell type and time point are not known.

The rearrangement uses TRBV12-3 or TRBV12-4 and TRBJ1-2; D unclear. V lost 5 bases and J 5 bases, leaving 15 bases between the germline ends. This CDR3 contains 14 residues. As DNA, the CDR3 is TGTGCCAGCAGTCTACCGTGGGAAGGGTATGGCTACACCTTC. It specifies CASSLPWEGYGYTF.

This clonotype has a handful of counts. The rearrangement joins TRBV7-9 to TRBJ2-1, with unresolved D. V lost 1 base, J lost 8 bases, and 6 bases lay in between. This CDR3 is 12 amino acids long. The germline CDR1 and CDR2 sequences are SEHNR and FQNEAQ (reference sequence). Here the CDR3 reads CASSLGSHEQFF. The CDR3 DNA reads TGTGCCAGCAGCTTAGGCAGCCATGAGCAGTTCTTC.

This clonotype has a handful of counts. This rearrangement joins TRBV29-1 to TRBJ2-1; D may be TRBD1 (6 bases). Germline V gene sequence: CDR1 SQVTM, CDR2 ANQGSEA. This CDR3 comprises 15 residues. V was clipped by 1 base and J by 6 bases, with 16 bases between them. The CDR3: CSVEGTALRINEQFF. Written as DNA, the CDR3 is TGCAGCGTTGAAGGGACAGCTTTACGGATCAATGAGCAGTTCTTC.

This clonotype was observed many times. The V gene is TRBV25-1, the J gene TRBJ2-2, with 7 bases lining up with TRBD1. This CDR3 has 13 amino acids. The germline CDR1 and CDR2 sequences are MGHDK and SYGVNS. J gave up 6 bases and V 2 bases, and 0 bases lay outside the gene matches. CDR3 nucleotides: TGTGCCAGCAGTGAACAGGGGGCCGGGGAGCTGTTTTTT. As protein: CASSEQGAGELFF. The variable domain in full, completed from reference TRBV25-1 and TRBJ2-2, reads EADIYQTPRYLVIGTGKKITLECSQTMGHDKMYWYQQDPGMELHLIHYSYGVNSTEKGDLSSESTVSRIRTEHFPLTLESARPSHTSQYLCASSEQGAGELFFGEGSRLTVL.

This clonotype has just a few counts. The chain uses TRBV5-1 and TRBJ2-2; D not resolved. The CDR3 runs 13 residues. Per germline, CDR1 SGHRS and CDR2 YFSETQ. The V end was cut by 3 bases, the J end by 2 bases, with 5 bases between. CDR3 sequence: CASSYLNTGELFF. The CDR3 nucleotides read TGCGCCAGCAGCTACCTAAACACCGGGGAGCTGTTTTTT.

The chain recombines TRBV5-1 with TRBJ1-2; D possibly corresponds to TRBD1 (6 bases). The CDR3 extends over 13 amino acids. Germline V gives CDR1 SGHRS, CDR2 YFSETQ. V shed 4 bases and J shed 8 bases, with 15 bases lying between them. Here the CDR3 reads CASSTNRVEGYTF. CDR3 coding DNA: TGCGCCAGCAGCACGAACAGGGTCGAGGGCTACACCTTC.

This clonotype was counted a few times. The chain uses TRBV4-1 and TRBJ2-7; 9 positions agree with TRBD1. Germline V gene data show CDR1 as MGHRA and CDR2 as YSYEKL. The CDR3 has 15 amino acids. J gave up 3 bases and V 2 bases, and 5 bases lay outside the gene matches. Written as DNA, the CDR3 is TGCGCCAGCAGCCAAACCGGGACAGGGCACTACGAGCAGTACTTC. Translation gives CASSQTGTGHYEQYF.

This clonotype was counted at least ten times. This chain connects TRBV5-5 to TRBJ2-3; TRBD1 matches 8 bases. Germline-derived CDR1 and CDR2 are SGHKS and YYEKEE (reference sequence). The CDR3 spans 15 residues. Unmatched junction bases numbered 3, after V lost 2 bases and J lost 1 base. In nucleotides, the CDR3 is TGTGCCAGCAGCTTCGCAGGGGGCGGCACAGATACGCAGTATTTT. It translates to CASSFAGGGTDTQYF.

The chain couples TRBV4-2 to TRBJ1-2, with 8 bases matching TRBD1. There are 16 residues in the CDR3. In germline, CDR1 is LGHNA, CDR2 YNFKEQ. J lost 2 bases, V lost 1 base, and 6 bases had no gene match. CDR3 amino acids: CASSQAGSGGNYGYTF. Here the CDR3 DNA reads TGTGCCAGCAGCCAAGCGGGGTCAGGGGGCAACTATGGCTACACCTTC.

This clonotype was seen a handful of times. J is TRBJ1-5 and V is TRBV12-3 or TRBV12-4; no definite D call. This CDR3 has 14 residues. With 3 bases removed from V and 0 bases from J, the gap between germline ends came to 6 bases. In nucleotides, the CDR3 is TGTGCCAGCAGTTTCCAGGATAGCAATCAGCCCCAGCATTTT. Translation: CASSFQDSNQPQHF.

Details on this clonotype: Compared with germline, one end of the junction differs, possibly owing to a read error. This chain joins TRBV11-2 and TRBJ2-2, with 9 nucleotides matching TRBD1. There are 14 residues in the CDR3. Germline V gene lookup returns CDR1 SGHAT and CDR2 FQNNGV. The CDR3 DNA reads TGTGCCAGCAGCGCGGGACAGGGCACCTGGGAGCTGTTTTTT. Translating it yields CASSAGQGTWELFF.

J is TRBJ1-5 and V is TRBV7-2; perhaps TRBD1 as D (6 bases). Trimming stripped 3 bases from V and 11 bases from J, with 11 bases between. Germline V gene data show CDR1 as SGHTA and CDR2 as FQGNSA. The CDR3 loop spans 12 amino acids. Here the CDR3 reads CASSFWGAAQHF. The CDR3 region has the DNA TGTGCCAGCAGCTTTTGGGGGGCAGCCCAGCATTTT.

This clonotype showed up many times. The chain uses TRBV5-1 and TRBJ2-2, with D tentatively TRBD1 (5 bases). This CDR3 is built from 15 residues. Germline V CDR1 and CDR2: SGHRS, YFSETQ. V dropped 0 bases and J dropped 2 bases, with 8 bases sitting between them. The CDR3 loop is CASSLGQFNTGELFF. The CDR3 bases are TGCGCCAGCAGCTTGGGACAGTTTAACACCGGGGAGCTGTTTTTT.

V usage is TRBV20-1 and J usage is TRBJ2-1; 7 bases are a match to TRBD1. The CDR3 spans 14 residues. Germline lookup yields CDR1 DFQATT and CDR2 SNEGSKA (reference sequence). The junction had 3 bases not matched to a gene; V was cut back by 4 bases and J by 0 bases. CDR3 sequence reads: CSATGGSSYNEQFF. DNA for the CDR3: TGCAGTGCTACAGGGGGAAGCTCCTACAATGAGCAGTTCTTC.

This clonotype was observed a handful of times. The CDR3 region is CASSHPNQAGRTDTQYF. The CDR3, as DNA: TGCGCCAGCAGCCACCCCAACCAAGCAGGCCGCACAGATACGCAGTATTTT. The chain uses TRBV4-1 and TRBJ2-3; no firm D call. V lost 3 bases and J 1 base, leaving 17 bases between the germline ends. CDR3 size: 17 residues. Per the germline V gene, CDR1 is MGHRA and CDR2 is YSYEKL.

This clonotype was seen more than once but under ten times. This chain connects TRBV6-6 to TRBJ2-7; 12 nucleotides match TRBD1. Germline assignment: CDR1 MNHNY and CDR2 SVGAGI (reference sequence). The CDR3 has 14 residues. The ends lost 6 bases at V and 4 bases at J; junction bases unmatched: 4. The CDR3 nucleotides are TGTGCCAGCAGGAGGGGACAGGGGGCATACGAGCAGTACGTC. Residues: CASRRGQGAYEQYV.

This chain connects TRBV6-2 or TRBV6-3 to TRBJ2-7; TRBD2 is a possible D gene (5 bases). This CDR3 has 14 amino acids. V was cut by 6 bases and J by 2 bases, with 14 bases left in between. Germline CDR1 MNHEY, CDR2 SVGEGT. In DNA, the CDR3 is TGTGCCAGCAGACCGGGGAAAGAGGCCTACGAGCAGTACTTC. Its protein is CASRPGKEAYEQYF.

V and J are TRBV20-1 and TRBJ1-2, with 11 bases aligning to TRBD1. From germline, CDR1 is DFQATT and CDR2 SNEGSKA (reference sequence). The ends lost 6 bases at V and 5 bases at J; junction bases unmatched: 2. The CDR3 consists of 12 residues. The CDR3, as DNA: TGCAGTGCCCGGGACAGGGGGTATGGCTACACCTTC. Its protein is CSARDRGYGYTF.